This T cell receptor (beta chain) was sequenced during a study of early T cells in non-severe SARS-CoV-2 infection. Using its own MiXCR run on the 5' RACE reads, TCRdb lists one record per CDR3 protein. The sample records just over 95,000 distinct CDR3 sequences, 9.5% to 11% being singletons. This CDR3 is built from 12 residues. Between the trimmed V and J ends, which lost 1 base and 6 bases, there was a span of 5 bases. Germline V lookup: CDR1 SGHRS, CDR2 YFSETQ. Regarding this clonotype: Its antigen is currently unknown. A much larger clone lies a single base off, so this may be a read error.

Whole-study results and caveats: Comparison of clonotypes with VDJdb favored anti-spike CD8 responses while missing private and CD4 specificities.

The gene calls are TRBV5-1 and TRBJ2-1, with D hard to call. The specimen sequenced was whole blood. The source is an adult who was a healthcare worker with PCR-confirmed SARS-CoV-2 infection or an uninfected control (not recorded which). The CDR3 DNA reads TGCGCCAGCAGCTTGCAGATCAATGAGCAGTTCTTC. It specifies CASSLQINEQFF.